The T cell receptor (beta chain) described here comes from a study of T-cell memory formation after mild COVID-19. Study as a whole: The study found TCR clusters largely donor specific.

TCRdb called the 5' RACE reads again in MiXCR, with one record for every CDR3 protein. Of over 55,000 distinct CDR3 sequences detected, about 12% appear once; the ten largest clones hold around 23%. Study observations and caveats: Among clones peaking at day 37 in the second wave, SARS-CoV-2 specificity remained unconfirmed.

This clonotype was counted ten times or more. Its antigen is not known. V was pared by 3 bases and J by 5 bases, with 7 bases of the junction left unmatched. This CDR3 has 14 residues. Input material: PBMCs or a T cell subset sorted from them (not recorded which). The rearrangement links TRBV12-3 or TRBV12-4 to TRBJ2-7, with 7 bases that match TRBD1. This sequence was found in a man aged 18 to 29 who had mild COVID-19 (a few samples of this study predate the infection). Cell type and time point are not known. In DNA, the CDR3 is TGTGCCAGCAGTTTGGACAGGTACGGTCACGAGCAGTACGTC. It encodes CASSLDRYGHEQYV.